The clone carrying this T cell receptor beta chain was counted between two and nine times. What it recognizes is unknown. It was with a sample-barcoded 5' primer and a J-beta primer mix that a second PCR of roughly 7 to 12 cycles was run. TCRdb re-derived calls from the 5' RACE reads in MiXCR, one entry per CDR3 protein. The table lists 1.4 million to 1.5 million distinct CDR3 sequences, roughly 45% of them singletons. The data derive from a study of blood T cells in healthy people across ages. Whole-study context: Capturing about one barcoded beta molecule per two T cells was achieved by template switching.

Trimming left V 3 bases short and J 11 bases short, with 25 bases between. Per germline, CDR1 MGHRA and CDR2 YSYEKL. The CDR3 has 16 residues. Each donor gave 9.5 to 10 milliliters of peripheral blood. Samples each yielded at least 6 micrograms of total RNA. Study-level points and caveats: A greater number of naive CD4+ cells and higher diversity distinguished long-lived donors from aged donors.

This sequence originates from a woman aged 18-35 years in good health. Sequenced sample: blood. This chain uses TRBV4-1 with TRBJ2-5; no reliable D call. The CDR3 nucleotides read TGCGCCAGCAGCCATGCCGGGCCCTGGGCCTACAATGAGCAGTACTTC. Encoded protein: CASSHAGPWAYNEQYF.